This TCR beta chain was found in a study of cytomegalovirus exposure and HLA in healthy donors. Worth noting for this clone: Its antigen is unknown.

The PCR was carried out with 60 Vbeta primers and 13 Jbeta primers. The table came from immunoSEQ multiplex PCR; TCRdb's copy has only in-frame clones and leaves some out. The sample shows 150,000 to 250,000 clones, 79% of them seen only once. This CDR3 region has 16 residues. CDR1 is SGHTA, CDR2 FQGNSA, per germline. V trimming: 5 bases; J trimming: 7 bases; junction bases outside the gene matches: 8. The study's findings and limits: In a later analysis, most CMV-associated TCR beta chains appeared HLA-restricted.

Sequencing was carried out using PBMCs. The sequence came from a woman in her twenties or thirties in good health and CMV-seropositive. The chain has TRBV7-2 and TRBJ2-2; 12 bases are a match to TRBD2. In DNA form, the CDR3 reads TGTGCCAGCAGCGGCTGGGGACTAGCGGGCGGCGGGGAGCTGTTTTTT. Its translation: CASSGWGLAGGGELFF. The complete variable domain, with remaining parts taken from reference TRBV7-2 and TRBJ2-2, reads GAGVSQSPSNKVTEKGKDVELRCDPISGHTALYWYRQSLGQGLEFLIYFQGNSAPDKSGLPSDRFSAERTGGSVSTLTIQRTQQEDSAVYLCASSGWGLAGGGELFFGEGSRLTVL.